The source of this TCR beta chain is a study of early T cells in non-severe SARS-CoV-2 infection. The wider study: Bulk RNA from unsorted whole blood was sequenced; chains were unpaired.

This clonotype was detected ten times or more. Its antigen is unknown. Individual cDNA molecules each received unique molecular identifiers attached to them. TCRdb re-called the 5' RACE reads through MiXCR, storing one row per CDR3 protein. The data hold 90,000 to 120,000 distinct CDR3 sequences, with over 8.5% observed a single time. The V end lost 3 bases, the J end lost 2 bases, and 9 bases lay between the germline ends. The germline V gene has CDR1 SGHVS and CDR2 FQNEAQ. The CDR3 has 14 amino acids. Points from the study as a whole: The VDJdb matching leaned toward anti-spike CD8 responses and overlooked private and CD4 specificities.

Material for sequencing was whole blood. This rearrangement joins TRBV7-8 to TRBJ2-3; D call uncertain. The receptor's source is an adult who was a healthcare worker with PCR-confirmed SARS-CoV-2 infection or an uninfected control (not recorded which). The DNA for the CDR3 is TGTGCCAGCAGCTTTGGGCCGATCACAGATACGCAGTATTTT. This gives the protein CASSFGPITDTQYF.